Below, 6 T cell receptor beta chains from the same sample are listed, as sequenced in a study of blood T cell repertoires in COVID-19. Only in-frame clones appear in the TCRdb table, and some are missing; sequencing was by immunoSEQ multiplex PCR. Among fewer than 300,000 clones, roughly 89% were seen once, and the ten largest hold roughly 0.8%. The sample taken for sequencing was peripheral blood. The receptors stem from a man aged 30 to 45 with acute or convalescent COVID-19.

This clone has more than one count but fewer than ten. An end of the junction differs from the germline gene, which may be a read error. This sequence joins TRBV7-2 and TRBJ1-1, with D tentatively TRBD1 (6 bases). This CDR3 spans 13 amino acids. Per the germline V gene, CDR1 is SGHTA and CDR2 is FQGNSA. The DNA for the CDR3 is TGTGCCAGCACCTTACAGGGCTATACTGAAGCTTTCTTT. Translation: CASTLQGYTEAFF.

The V call is TRBV3-1 (or the pseudogene TRBV3-2), the J call TRBJ1-3; D gene unclear. The CDR3 consists of 13 residues. From germline, CDR1 is LGHDT and CDR2 YNNKEL (reference sequence). The germline V and J ends were trimmed by 4 bases and 9 bases, with 13 bases remaining between them. The CDR3 reads CASSPIFRGTIYF. CDR3 bases: TGTGCCAGCAGCCCGATCTTCCGGGGCACCATATATTTT.

The rearrangement joins TRBV7-9 to TRBJ2-2; D is ambiguous. Between the trimmed V and J ends, which lost 0 bases and 7 bases, there was a span of 18 bases. CDR1 is SEHNR, CDR2 FQNEAQ, per germline (reference sequence). This CDR3 contains 17 residues. Here the CDR3 DNA reads TGTGCCAGCAGCTTAGCTCTGTTGAAGATCTCCAGCGGGGAGCTGTTTTTT. Protein sequence: CASSLALLKISSGELFF.

The J gene is TRBJ2-7, the V gene TRBV11-2, with TRBD1 as a possible D gene (5 bases). The CDR3 runs to 15 residues. The V end was cut by 2 bases, the J end by 2 bases, with 13 bases between. CDR1 is SGHAT and CDR2 is FQNNGV in the germline V gene. The chain's CDR3 is CASSLQGPTTYEQYF. CDR3 coding DNA: TGTGCCAGCAGCTTACAGGGTCCCACTACCTACGAGCAGTACTTC. The full variable domain, completed using reference TRBV11-2 and TRBJ2-7, is EAGVAQSPRYKIIEKRQSVAFWCNPISGHATLYWYQQILGQGPKLLIQFQNNGVVDDSQLPKDRFSAERLKGVDSTLKIQPAKLEDSAVYLCASSLQGPTTYEQYFGPGTRLTVT.

The chain uses TRBV7-8 and TRBJ1-1, with 10 bases aligning to TRBD1. The CDR3 loop spans 16 amino acids. The V segment lost 3 bases and the J segment 0 bases; nucleotides outside the gene matches: 4. Per the germline V gene, CDR1 is SGHVS and CDR2 is FQNEAQ. CDR3 sequence: CASSFGTGAMNTEAFF. CDR3 DNA sequence: TGTGCCAGCAGCTTTGGGACAGGGGCGATGAACACTGAAGCTTTCTTT.

CDR3 protein: CASSLAAGDEQYF. The CDR3 DNA is TGTGCCAGCAGTTTAGCGGCAGGGGACGAGCAGTACTTC. This chain connects TRBV12-3 or TRBV12-4 to TRBJ2-7, with D possibly TRBD1 on 6 matching bases. The germline V and J ends were trimmed by 0 bases and 5 bases, with 8 bases remaining between them. The CDR3 runs 13 residues.